One and the same sample provided the 20 T cell receptor beta chains below, sequenced in a study of blood T cell repertoires in COVID-19. TCRdb keeps only in-frame clones here, not all; method: immunoSEQ multiplex PCR. Seen here are some 510,000 clones, over 75% observed once, and the top ten hold approximately 1.8%. Source material: PBMCs or T cells enriched from blood (not recorded which). Source of these receptors: a woman aged 40 to 50 who had recovered from COVID-19.

The chain recombines TRBV7-9 with TRBJ2-7, with TRBD1 as a possible D gene (6 bases). Trimming shortened V by 5 bases and J by 0 bases, and 20 bases separated the two germline ends. The germline V gene has CDR1 SEHNR and CDR2 FQNEAQ (reference sequence). The CDR3 totals 17 residues. CDR3 nucleotide sequence: TGTGCCAGCAGCCAGGGGCGTAGGGAGTCAAGCTCCTACGAGCAGTACTTC. Translated, it gives CASSQGRRESSSYEQYF.

The chain recombines TRBV18 with TRBJ1-2, with TRBD1 matching 10 bases. This CDR3 region has 18 residues. Trimming cost V 2 bases and J 1 base; bases outside gene matches: 10. CDR1 and CDR2 (germline): KGHSH, LQKENI. DNA for the CDR3: TGTGCCAGCTCACCAGAGCCGTCCGGGACAGGGGATAACTATGGCTACACCTTC. It encodes CASSPEPSGTGDNYGYTF.

This sequence joins TRBV15 and TRBJ1-5, with 7 bases lining up with TRBD1. V dropped 3 bases and J dropped 9; count of bases not matched to a gene: 11. This CDR3 comprises 15 residues. Germline CDR1 and CDR2: LNHNV and YYDKDF (reference sequence). The CDR3 DNA sequence: TGTGCCACCAGCAGGGCAGGGGGGTTCTTAGGGCCCCAGCATTTT. It yields the protein CATSRAGGFLGPQHF.

V usage is TRBV12-3 or TRBV12-4 and J usage is TRBJ2-5, with no clear D. The CDR3 is 10 residues long. V was shortened by 5 bases and J by 4 bases, with 2 bases between the two germline ends. CDR3 sequence (DNA): TGTGCCAGCAGTCGAGAGACCCAGTACTTC. It codes for CASSRETQYF.

The chain combines TRBV4-3 with TRBJ2-7; 8 bases align to TRBD2. The germline V gene has CDR1 LGHNA and CDR2 YSLEER. With 0 bases clipped from V and 6 bases from J, the junction kept 16 bases outside the gene matches. The CDR3 consists of 18 residues. The CDR3 coding sequence is TGCGCCAGCAGCCAAGATCGTTTTCGGCAAGCGGGAGTTGGCGAGCAGTACTTC. It encodes CASSQDRFRQAGVGEQYF.

The chain links TRBV6-1 to TRBJ1-5, with 10 bases aligning to TRBD1. The germline V gene encodes CDR1 MNHNS and CDR2 SASEGT. This CDR3 has 16 amino acids. The V and J ends lost 3 bases and 4 bases, in that order; junction bases with no gene match: 6. CDR3 loop: CASSEPTGGLNQPQHF. CDR3 DNA sequence: TGTGCCAGCAGTGAGCCGACAGGGGGCCTGAATCAGCCCCAGCATTTT.

The chain is built from TRBV15 and TRBJ2-3; D is perhaps TRBD1 (5 bases). V was shortened by 0 bases and J by 3 bases, with 19 bases between the two germline ends. Germline CDR1 and CDR2: LNHNV and YYDKDF (reference sequence). The CDR3 totals 18 residues. The CDR3 here is CATSRDVLWRDSTDTQYF. The CDR3 DNA sequence: TGTGCCACCAGCAGAGATGTTTTGTGGCGTGACAGTACAGATACGCAGTATTTT.

The chain links TRBV19 to TRBJ2-1; 7 bases are a match to TRBD2. Per germline, CDR1 LNHDA and CDR2 SQIVND (reference sequence). Losses at the gene ends were 1 base for V and 6 bases for J; bases not matched to a gene: 12. CDR3 length: 17 amino acids. CDR3 protein: CASSIGRGLVRLNEQFF. In nucleotides, the CDR3 is TGTGCCAGTAGTATAGGACGAGGACTAGTAAGGCTCAATGAGCAGTTCTTC.

The chain is built from TRBV19 and TRBJ1-3, with 8 bases fitting TRBD1. Germline trimming cut 10 bases from V and 6 bases from J; bases unmatched to any gene: 14. Per the germline V gene, CDR1 is LNHDA and CDR2 is SQIVND (reference sequence). This CDR3 is built from 15 residues. The CDR3 is CATSTQDRVVNTIYF. The CDR3 bases are TGTGCCACTTCGACTCAGGACAGGGTCGTAAACACCATATATTTT.

The chain couples TRBV10-3 to TRBJ1-2; 8 nucleotides match TRBD1. V was clipped by 3 bases and J by 6 bases; unmatched bases: 9. The CDR3 spans 15 residues. The germline gives CDR1 ENHRY, CDR2 SYGVKD. The CDR3 loop is CAISDLTGEVNGYTF. CDR3 in DNA: TGTGCCATCAGTGACTTGACAGGGGAAGTGAATGGCTACACCTTC.

As to this clone: The same CDR3 arises from other DNA sequences in this sample as well. J is TRBJ2-2 and V is TRBV7-2, with 7 positions matching TRBD1. The germline gives CDR1 SGHTA, CDR2 FQGNSA. The CDR3 is 14 residues long. V was clipped by 1 base and J by 6 bases; unmatched bases: 2. As DNA, the CDR3 is TGTGCCAGCAGCTTAGGACAGGGATCCGGGGAGCTGTTTTTT. This encodes CASSLGQGSGELFF.

This chain connects TRBV14 to TRBJ2-5, with a possible D match to TRBD2 (5 bases). The CDR3 covers 15 residues. From germline, CDR1 is SGHDN and CDR2 FVKESK. The ends were cut back, 4 bases at V and 4 bases at J, with 16 bases in the middle. CDR3 sequence (DNA): TGTGCCAGCAGCCCACGATGGGGAGTAGGAGAGACCCAGTACTTC. Its protein product is CASSPRWGVGETQYF.

The rearrangement uses TRBV6-5 and TRBJ1-1, with TRBD1 matching 7 bases. Trimming took 6 bases from V and 6 from J; bases not matched to a gene: 10. The CDR3 covers 14 residues. The germline CDR1 and CDR2 sequences are MNHEY and SVGAGI. CDR3: CASRSPGQHPEAFF. The CDR3, as DNA: TGTGCCAGCAGATCCCCGGGACAGCACCCTGAAGCTTTCTTT.

V and J are TRBV4-2 and TRBJ1-6; a weak D match, TRBD1 (5 bases). The V and J ends lost 4 bases and 3 bases respectively, with 19 bases between them. The CDR3 spans 18 residues. Germline CDR1 is LGHNA and CDR2 is YNFKEQ. The CDR3 reads CASSPGGVGTRYNSPLHF. The CDR3, as DNA: TGTGCCAGCAGCCCGGGGGGGGTAGGGACCCGCTATAATTCACCCCTCCACTTT.

This clone has only one observation. The V call is TRBV7-9, the J call TRBJ2-7, with 9 bases identical to TRBD2. The CDR3 spans 18 residues. J was trimmed by 1 base and V by 7 bases; bases with no gene match: 17. CDR1 SEHNR and CDR2 FQNEAQ come from the germline V gene (reference sequence). CDR3 amino acids: CASIKVSLSGRTSYEQYF. In DNA, the CDR3 is TGTGCCAGCATCAAAGTTTCCTTAAGCGGGAGGACGTCCTACGAGCAGTACTTC.

The CDR3 spells CAATGTGSYEQYF. The CDR3 DNA reads TGTGCCGCCACCGGGACAGGGTCTTACGAGCAGTACTTC. This chain joins TRBV6-5 and TRBJ2-7; TRBD1 aligns across 9 bases. The CDR3 consists of 13 residues. With V trimmed by 11 bases and J by 4 bases, 9 bases remained unmatched. Germline values: CDR1 MNHEY, CDR2 SVGAGI.

The V and J genes are TRBV21-1 and TRBJ2-7; the table's D call TRBD1 went unverified against the DNA. TRBV21-1 is designated a pseudogene. The CDR3 sequence is 15 residues long. CDR3 DNA sequence: TGTGCCAGCAGCCCAAGCTGCGAGACAGGGGTCGAGCAGTACTTC. It specifies CASSPSCETGVEQYF.

This rearrangement joins TRBV19 to TRBJ1-5, with D tentatively TRBD1 (6 bases). Trimming pared 9 bases from V and 2 bases from J, leaving 14 bases between. This CDR3 spans 14 amino acids. Germline V gene sequence: CDR1 LNHDA, CDR2 SQIVND (reference sequence). The CDR3 sequence is CASRQAGGNQPQHF. The CDR3 region has the DNA TGTGCCAGCAGACAGGCGGGGGGCAATCAGCCCCAGCATTTT. The whole variable domain, filled in from reference TRBV19 and TRBJ1-5, reads DGGITQSPKYLFRKEGQNVTLSCEQNLNHDAMYWYRQDPGQGLRLIYYSQIVNDFQKGDIAEGYSVSREKKESFPLTVTSAQKNPTAFYLCASRQAGGNQPQHFGDGTRLSIL.

The rearrangement links TRBV5-8 to TRBJ2-1, with TRBD2 matching 13 bases. This CDR3 has 18 amino acids. J lost 4 bases, V lost 5 bases, and 12 bases had no gene match. Germline values: CDR1 SGHTS, CDR2 YDEGEE. The CDR3 here is CASRNPGLAGEHYNEQFF. In nucleotides, the CDR3 is TGTGCCAGCAGGAACCCCGGACTAGCGGGAGAACATTACAATGAGCAGTTCTTC.

This chain links TRBV2 with TRBJ2-7, with 7 bases identical to TRBD2. This CDR3 contains 14 residues. Trimming cost V 7 bases and J 4 bases; bases outside gene matches: 10. Germline assignment: CDR1 SNHLY and CDR2 FYNNEI. The CDR3 spells CASIERLAIYEQYF. DNA for the CDR3: TGTGCCAGCATAGAAAGACTAGCAATTTACGAGCAGTACTTC.